The clone carrying this TCR beta chain came up a few times. Its target is not known. Stated time point: persistent/refractory GD, antithyroid drugs over 5 years with positive TRAb. PBMCs provided the RNA from which the TCR library was made. Arm-PCR of CDR3 regions with iRepertoire HTBI primers generated TCR beta libraries. MiXCR, applied by TCRdb to the multiplex PCR reads, yields one record per CDR3 protein. The sample holds about 660,000 distinct CDR3 sequences, about 32% seen once. This record comes from a study of regulatory T cells in long-lasting Graves disease. Background on the study: In persistent Graves' disease, antithyroid drugs had been taken for over 5 years and TSH receptor antibodies stayed positive.

The CDR3 is 17 residues long. Germline CDR1 is MNHEY and CDR2 is SMNVEV (reference sequence). V lost 2 bases and J lost 5; bases outside the gene matches: 11. Study-wide results and limits: It was in persistent disease that TRBV28, TRBJ1-2 and TRBJ2-5 were favored. Persistent patients shared 2,741 public clonotypes among themselves. Newly diagnosed patients shared fewer, at 900 to 1,000. The study found lower TCR diversity in persistent Graves' patients than in newly diagnosed ones.

The sequencing used peripheral blood mononuclear cells (PBMCs), collected when the disease was refractory, from a patient treated with antithyroid drugs. The chain has TRBV27 and TRBJ2-5; 10 bases align to TRBD1. The clonotype was recovered from a female donor with Graves disease. The CDR3 region has the DNA TGTGCCAGCAGTTTACCCCCGGGACAGGGGCTGGAGGAGACCCAGTACTTC. Translated, it gives CASSLPPGQGLEETQYF.